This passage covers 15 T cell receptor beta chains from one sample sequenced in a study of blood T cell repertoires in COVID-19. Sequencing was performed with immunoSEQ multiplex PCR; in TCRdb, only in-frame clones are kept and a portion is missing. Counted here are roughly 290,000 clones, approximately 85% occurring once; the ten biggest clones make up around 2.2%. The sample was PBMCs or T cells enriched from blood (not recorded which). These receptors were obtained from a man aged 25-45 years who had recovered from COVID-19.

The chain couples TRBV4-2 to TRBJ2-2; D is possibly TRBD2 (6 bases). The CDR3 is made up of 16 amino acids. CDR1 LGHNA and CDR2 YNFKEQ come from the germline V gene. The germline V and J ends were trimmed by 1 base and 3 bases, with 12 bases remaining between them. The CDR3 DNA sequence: TGTGCCAGCAGCCAAGGGGGGGAATTACACACCGGGGAGCTGTTTTTT. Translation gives CASSQGGELHTGELFF.

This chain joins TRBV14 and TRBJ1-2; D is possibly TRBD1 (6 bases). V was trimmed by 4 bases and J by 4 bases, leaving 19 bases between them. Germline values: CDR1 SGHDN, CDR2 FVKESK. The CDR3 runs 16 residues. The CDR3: CASSPYVGTSGYGYTF. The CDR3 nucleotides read TGTGCCAGCAGCCCATACGTCGGGACAAGTGGCTATGGCTACACCTTC.

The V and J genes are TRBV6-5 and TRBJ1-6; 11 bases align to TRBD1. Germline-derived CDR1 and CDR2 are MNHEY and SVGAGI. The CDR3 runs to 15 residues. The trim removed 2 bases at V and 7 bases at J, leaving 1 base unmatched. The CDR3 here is CASSYGTGGNSPLHF. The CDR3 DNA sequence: TGTGCCAGCAGTTACGGGACAGGGGGAAATTCACCCCTCCACTTT.

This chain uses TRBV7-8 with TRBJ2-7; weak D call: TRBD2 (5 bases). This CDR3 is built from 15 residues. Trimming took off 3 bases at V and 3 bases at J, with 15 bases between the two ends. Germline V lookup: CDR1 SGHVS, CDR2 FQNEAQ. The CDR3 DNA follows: TGTGCCAGCAGCTTGGCAGACGGAGGTATCTACGAGCAGTACTTC. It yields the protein CASSLADGGIYEQYF. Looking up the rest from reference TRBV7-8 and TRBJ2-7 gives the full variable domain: GAGVSQSPRYKVAKRGQDVALRCDPISGHVSLFWYQQALGQGPEFLTYFQNEAQLDKSGLPSDRFFAERPEGSVSTLKIQRTQQEDSAVYLCASSLADGGIYEQYFGPGTRLTVT.

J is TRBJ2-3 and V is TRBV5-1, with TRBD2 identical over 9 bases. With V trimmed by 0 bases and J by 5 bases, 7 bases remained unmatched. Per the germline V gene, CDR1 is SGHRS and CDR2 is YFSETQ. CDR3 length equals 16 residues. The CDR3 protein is CASSLVAAGGVDTQYF. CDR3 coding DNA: TGCGCCAGCAGCTTGGTCGCAGCGGGGGGTGTAGATACGCAGTATTTT.

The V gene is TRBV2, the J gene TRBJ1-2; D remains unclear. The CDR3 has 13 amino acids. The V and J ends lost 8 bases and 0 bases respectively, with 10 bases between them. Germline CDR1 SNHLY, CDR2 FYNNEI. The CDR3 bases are TGTGCCAGCGCCAGGATTCCTAACTATGGCTACACCTTC. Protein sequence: CASARIPNYGYTF.

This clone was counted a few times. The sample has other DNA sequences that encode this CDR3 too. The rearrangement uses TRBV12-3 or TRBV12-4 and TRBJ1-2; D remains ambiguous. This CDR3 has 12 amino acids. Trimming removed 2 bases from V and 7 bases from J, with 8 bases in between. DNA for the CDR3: TGTGCCAGCAGTTTAACCGGGGTTGGCTACACCTTC. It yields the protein CASSLTGVGYTF.

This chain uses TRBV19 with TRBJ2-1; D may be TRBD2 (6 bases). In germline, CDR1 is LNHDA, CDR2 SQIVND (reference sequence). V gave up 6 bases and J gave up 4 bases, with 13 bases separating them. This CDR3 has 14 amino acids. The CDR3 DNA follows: TGTGCCAGTAGCCGCACCGCGGGGTACAATGAGCAGTTCTTC. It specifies CASSRTAGYNEQFF.

Written as DNA, the CDR3 is TGTGCCAGCAGATCACGCCCGACCGACAGGGGGCGGGATGGCTACACCTTC. It translates to CASRSRPTDRGRDGYTF. The chain is built from TRBV7-2 and TRBJ1-2, with 10 nucleotides matching TRBD1. Germline lookup yields CDR1 SGHTA and CDR2 FQGNSA. V was clipped by 6 bases and J by 6 bases; unmatched bases: 16. The length of the CDR3 is 17 residues.

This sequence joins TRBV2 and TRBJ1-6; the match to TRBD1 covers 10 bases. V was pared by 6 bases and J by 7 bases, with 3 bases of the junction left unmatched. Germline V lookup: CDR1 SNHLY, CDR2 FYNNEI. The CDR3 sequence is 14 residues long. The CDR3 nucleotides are TGTGCCAGCAGCCGGGACAGGGGAAATTCACCCCTCCACTTT. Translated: CASSRDRGNSPLHF.

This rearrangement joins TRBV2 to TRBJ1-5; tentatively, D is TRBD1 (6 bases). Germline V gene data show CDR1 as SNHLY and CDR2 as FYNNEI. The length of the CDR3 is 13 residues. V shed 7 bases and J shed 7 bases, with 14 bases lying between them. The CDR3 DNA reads TGTGCCAGCACCCCACAGGGCGCGCAGCCCCAGCATTTT. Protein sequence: CASTPQGAQPQHF.

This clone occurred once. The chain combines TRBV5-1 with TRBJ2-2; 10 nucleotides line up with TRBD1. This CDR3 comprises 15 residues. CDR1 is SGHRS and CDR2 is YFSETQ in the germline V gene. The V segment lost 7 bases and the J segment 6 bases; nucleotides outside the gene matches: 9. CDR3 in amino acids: CASHPGQGGPGELFF. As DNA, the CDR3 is TGCGCCAGCCACCCCGGACAGGGGGGGCCCGGGGAGCTGTTTTTT.

Here the CDR3 reads CASSPGQGNTGELFF. The CDR3 DNA reads TGTGCCAGCAGCCCGGGACAGGGGAACACCGGGGAGCTGTTTTTT. This chain connects TRBV11-1 to TRBJ2-2; 9 nucleotides match TRBD1. Losses at the gene ends were 5 bases for V and 1 base for J; bases not matched to a gene: 2. Germline lookup yields CDR1 SGHAT and CDR2 FQDESV (reference sequence). The CDR3 length is 15 residues.

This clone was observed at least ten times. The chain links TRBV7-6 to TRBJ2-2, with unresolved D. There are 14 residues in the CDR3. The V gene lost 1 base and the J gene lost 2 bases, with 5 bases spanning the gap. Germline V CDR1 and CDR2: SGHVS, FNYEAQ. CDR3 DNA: TGTGCCAGCAGCTTAGTGGCTAACACCGGGGAGCTGTTTTTT. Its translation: CASSLVANTGELFF.

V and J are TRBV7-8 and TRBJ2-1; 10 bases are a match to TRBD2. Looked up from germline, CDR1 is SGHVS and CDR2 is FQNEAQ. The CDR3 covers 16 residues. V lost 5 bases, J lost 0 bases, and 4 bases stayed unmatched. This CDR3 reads CASSPSGGNSYNEQFF. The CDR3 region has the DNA TGTGCCAGCAGCCCTAGCGGGGGCAACTCCTACAATGAGCAGTTCTTC.